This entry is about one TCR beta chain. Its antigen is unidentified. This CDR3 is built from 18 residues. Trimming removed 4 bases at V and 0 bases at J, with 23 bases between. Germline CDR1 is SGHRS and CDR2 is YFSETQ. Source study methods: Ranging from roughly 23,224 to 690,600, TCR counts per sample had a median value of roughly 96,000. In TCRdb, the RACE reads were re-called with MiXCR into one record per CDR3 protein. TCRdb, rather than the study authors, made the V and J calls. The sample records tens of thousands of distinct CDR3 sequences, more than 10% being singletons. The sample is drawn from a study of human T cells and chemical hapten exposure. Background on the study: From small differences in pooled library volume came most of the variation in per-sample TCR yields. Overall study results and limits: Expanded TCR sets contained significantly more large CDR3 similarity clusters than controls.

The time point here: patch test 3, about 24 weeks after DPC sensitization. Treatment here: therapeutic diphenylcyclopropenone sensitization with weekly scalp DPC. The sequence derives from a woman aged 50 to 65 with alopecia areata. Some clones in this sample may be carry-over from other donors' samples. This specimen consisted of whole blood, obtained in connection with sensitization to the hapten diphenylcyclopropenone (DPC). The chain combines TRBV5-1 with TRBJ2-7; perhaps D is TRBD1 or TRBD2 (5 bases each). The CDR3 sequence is CASSRPEGTGGSSYEQYF. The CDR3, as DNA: TGCGCCAGCAGCAGACCCGAAGGGACCGGCGGCAGCTCCTACGAGCAGTACTTC.